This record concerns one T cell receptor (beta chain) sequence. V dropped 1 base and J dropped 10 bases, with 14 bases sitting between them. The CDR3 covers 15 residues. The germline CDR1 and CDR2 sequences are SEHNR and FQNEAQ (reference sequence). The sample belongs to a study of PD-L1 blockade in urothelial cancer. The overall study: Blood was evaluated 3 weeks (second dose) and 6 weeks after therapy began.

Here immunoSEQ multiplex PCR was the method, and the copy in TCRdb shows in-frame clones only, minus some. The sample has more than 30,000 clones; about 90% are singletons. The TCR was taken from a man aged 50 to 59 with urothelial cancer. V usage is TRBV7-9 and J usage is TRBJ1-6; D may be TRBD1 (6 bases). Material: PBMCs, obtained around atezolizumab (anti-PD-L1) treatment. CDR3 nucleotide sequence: TGTGCCAGCAGCTTAGGAGACAGGTTTCTATCACCCCTCCACTTT. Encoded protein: CASSLGDRFLSPLHF.